This passage covers 17 T cell receptor beta chains from one sample sequenced in a study of human T cells and chemical hapten exposure (dated by TCRdb to about 2021). The sample's time point, from its label and the paper: pre-sensitization, week 0. The label giving this sample's treatment or condition can be read as: therapeutic diphenylcyclopropenone sensitization with weekly scalp DPC. Receptor libraries were prepared by RACE. The sequencing machine was a NextSeq 500. The raw public data were reprocessed by TCRdb itself: fastp quality trimming at Q25, MiXCR clonotype calling, in-frame beta chains only. All rows with the same CDR3 protein become a single entry with the most common DNA and genes. This sample comprises 240,000 or so distinct CDR3 sequences, about 9% of them detected only once. The top ten constitute under 2.5% of the sample. Here the sequenced sample was whole blood, taken in connection with sensitization to the hapten diphenylcyclopropenone (DPC). Receptor source: a woman in her 40s with alopecia areata. Some clones in this sample may be carry-over from other donors' samples.

There are a few counts of this clonotype. The rearrangement links TRBV20-1 to TRBJ1-1; the D is unclear. Germline assignment: CDR1 DFQATT and CDR2 SNEGSKA (reference sequence). The length of the CDR3 is 12 residues. Deletions cut 3 bases from V and 4 bases from J, with 9 bases between. CDR3 DNA sequence: TGCAGTGCTAGTCTGGCGGGCACTGAAGCTTTCTTT. As protein: CSASLAGTEAFF.

This clonotype has just a few counts. The V and J genes are TRBV3-1 and TRBJ1-1; a possible D gene is TRBD1 (5 bases). Germline V CDR1 and CDR2: LGHDT, YNNKEL (reference sequence). V dropped 1 base and J dropped 6 bases, with 9 bases sitting between them. CDR3 length: 13 residues. CDR3 DNA: TGTGCCAGCAGCCAAGTCCGGGGGGCTGAAGCTTTCTTT. This encodes CASSQVRGAEAFF.

This clonotype was counted ten times or more. The gene calls are TRBV29-1 and TRBJ2-5, with D maybe TRBD1 (6 bases). Germline assignment: CDR1 SQVTM and CDR2 ANQGSEA. The CDR3 is 13 amino acids. V lost 5 bases and J 1 base, leaving 11 bases between the germline ends. This CDR3 reads CSVLARGQETQYF. In nucleotides, the CDR3 is TGCAGCGTTCTCGCCAGGGGCCAAGAGACCCAGTACTTC.

This clonotype was seen only a few times. This sequence joins TRBV7-9 and TRBJ1-5; 9 bases map to TRBD1. Germline V gene lookup returns CDR1 SEHNR and CDR2 FQNEAQ (reference sequence). This CDR3 spans 15 amino acids. The trim removed 5 bases at V and 4 bases at J, leaving 6 bases unmatched. CDR3 sequence (DNA): TGTGCCAGCAGCAGGGACAGGGTAGGGAATCAGCCCCAGCATTTT. The encoded protein is CASSRDRVGNQPQHF.

This clonotype was detected only a few times. J is TRBJ1-2 and V is TRBV7-9; no reliable D call. V dropped 2 bases and J dropped 0 bases, with 4 bases sitting between them. Germline CDR1 and CDR2: SEHNR and FQNEAQ (reference sequence). The CDR3 extends over 13 amino acids. CDR3 bases: TGTGCCAGCAGCTTAATAGCTAACTATGGCTACACCTTC. It translates to CASSLIANYGYTF. Together with reference TRBV7-9 and TRBJ1-2, the CDR3 gives the full variable domain: DTGVSQNPRHKITKRGQNVTFRCDPISEHNRLYWYRQTLGQGPEFLTYFQNEAQLEKSRLLSDRFSAERPKGSFSTLEIQRTEQGDSAMYLCASSLIANYGYTFGSGTRLTVV.

A word on this clonotype: One junction end does not reproduce the germline sequence, and a read error may be involved. CDR3 protein: CASSPRLLAGGPVGTDTQYF. The CDR3 region has the DNA TGTGCTAGCAGCCCTAGGCTACTAGCGGGAGGGCCCGTGGGCACAGATACGCAGTATTTT. The J gene is TRBJ2-3, the V gene TRBV7-7; 13 positions match TRBD2. CDR1 SSHAT and CDR2 FNYEAQ come from the germline V gene (reference sequence). CDR3 size: 20 residues.

The V call is TRBV18, the J call TRBJ1-1; D may be TRBD1 (5 bases). Trimming shortened V by 0 bases and J by 2 bases, and 16 bases separated the two germline ends. CDR1 and CDR2 from the germline V gene are KGHSH and LQKENI. The CDR3 covers 17 residues. In DNA, the CDR3 is TGTGCCAGCTCACCACCTTTGTCCGGGGCCCGTAACACTGAAGCTTTCTTT. It encodes CASSPPLSGARNTEAFF. The full variable domain, its missing parts supplied by reference TRBV18 and TRBJ1-1, is NAGVMQNPRHLVRRRGQEARLRCSPMKGHSHVYWYRQLPEEGLKFMVYLQKENIIDESGMPKERFSAEFPKEGPSILRIQQVVRGDSAAYFCASSPPLSGARNTEAFFGQGTRLTVV.

This clonotype has a count of ten or more. This chain's CDR3 is CSVPPDIFYEQYF. CDR3 coding DNA: TGCAGCGTCCCTCCGGACATTTTTTACGAGCAGTACTTC. The chain joins TRBV29-1 to TRBJ2-7; TRBD1 might be the D (5 bases). The germline V gene has CDR1 SQVTM and CDR2 ANQGSEA. V shed 6 bases and J shed 4 bases, with 16 bases lying between them. The CDR3 consists of 13 residues.

This clonotype occurred many times. This chain uses TRBV3-1 with TRBJ2-2; D call uncertain. The CDR3 length is 14 residues. Germline V gives CDR1 LGHDT, CDR2 YNNKEL (reference sequence). The V gene lost 4 bases and the J gene lost 3 bases, with 9 bases spanning the gap. In DNA form, the CDR3 reads TGTGCCAGCAGCCCCCGACCAGACACCGGGGAGCTGTTTTTT. Amino acids: CASSPRPDTGELFF.

The chain carries TRBV7-9 and TRBJ2-1; no clear D. The CDR3 consists of 12 residues. Per the germline V gene, CDR1 is SEHNR and CDR2 is FQNEAQ (reference sequence). V was clipped by 1 base and J by 8 bases, with 6 bases between them. The CDR3 DNA reads as TGTGCCAGCAGCTTAGATTCTTATGAGCAGTTCTTC. Its translation: CASSLDSYEQFF.

The V gene is TRBV28, the J gene TRBJ2-7; a possible D gene is TRBD2 (5 bases). The CDR3 extends over 15 amino acids. Trimming removed 3 bases at V and 0 bases at J, with 12 bases between. Per germline, CDR1 MDHEN and CDR2 SYDVKM. CDR3 region: CASSFDLGSSYEQYF. In DNA form, the CDR3 reads TGTGCCAGCAGTTTCGATTTGGGGAGCTCCTACGAGCAGTACTTC.

This chain connects TRBV6-2 or TRBV6-3 to TRBJ2-7, with 7 bases identical to TRBD2. Germline trimming cut 6 bases from V and 6 bases from J; bases unmatched to any gene: 5. This CDR3 has 12 residues. Germline V gene lookup returns CDR1 MNHEY and CDR2 SVGEGT. The CDR3 reads CASSQGTTEQYF. The CDR3 DNA follows: TGTGCCAGCAGCCAAGGGACTACCGAGCAGTACTTC.

The sample holds a few counts of this clonotype. The chain has TRBV28 and TRBJ1-3; unclear D gene. Germline CDR1 MDHEN, CDR2 SYDVKM. V shed 8 bases and J shed 6 bases, with 8 bases lying between them. The CDR3 is made up of 11 amino acids. CDR3 DNA: TGTGCCAGCCGACTCTTAAACACCATATATTTT. Protein sequence: CASRLLNTIYF.

This clonotype turned up a few times. The gene calls are TRBV20-1 and TRBJ2-1; perhaps TRBD2 as D (5 bases). The CDR3 is 15 residues long. Germline CDR1 and CDR2: DFQATT and SNEGSKA (reference sequence). V gave up 6 bases and J gave up 2 bases, with 17 bases separating them. CDR3 loop: CSATPNERTYNEQFF. The CDR3 region has the DNA TGCAGTGCCACCCCAAATGAGCGGACCTACAATGAGCAGTTCTTC.

This clonotype was recorded a few times. V gene TRBV14 combines with J gene TRBJ2-4; D remains unclear. The CDR3 has 12 amino acids. Germline V gene data show CDR1 as SGHDN and CDR2 as FVKESK. Trimming left V 4 bases short and J 9 bases short, with 10 bases between. CDR3 sequence: CASSPGAGIQYF. CDR3 DNA: TGTGCCAGCAGCCCAGGAGCTGGCATTCAGTACTTC.

The chain links TRBV7-9 to TRBJ1-3; D is unclear. Germline values: CDR1 SEHNR, CDR2 FQNEAQ (reference sequence). This CDR3 comprises 13 residues. The ends were cut back, 3 bases at V and 6 bases at J, with 9 bases in the middle. The CDR3 spells CASSFQGENTIYF. DNA for the CDR3: TGTGCCAGCAGCTTCCAAGGAGAAAACACCATATATTTT.

This clonotype was found a few times. This sequence joins TRBV10-3 and TRBJ2-1; D is undetermined. V was pared by 8 bases and J by 0 bases, with 11 bases between. The CDR3 loop spans 14 amino acids. Germline CDR1 reads ENHRY; CDR2 reads SYGVKD. CDR3 sequence (DNA): TGTGCCATCTCCCGGGCTAGCTCCTACAATGAGCAGTTCTTC. Its protein is CAISRASSYNEQFF.